This TCR beta chain was obtained from a study of long-term antiretroviral therapy in people with HIV. Version v3.0 of the immunoSEQ assay ran at survey level. The method was immunoSEQ multiplex PCR; TCRdb's version includes in-frame clones alone and lacks a portion of them. Counted here are about 22,000 clones, more than 75% occurring once; the ten biggest clones make up under 9.5%. This clone was observed a single time. The germline V gene has CDR1 MNHEY and CDR2 SMNVEV (reference sequence). The CDR3 loop spans 15 amino acids. V shed 2 bases, J shed 2 bases, and the junction held 1 base outside the gene matches.

The sample in question was unsorted PBMCs, obtained 1.8 years before starting antiretroviral therapy. V and J are TRBV27 and TRBJ1-5; 9 bases align to TRBD1. This TCR came from a woman in her twenties or thirties with HIV. CDR3: CASSLRTGGNQPQHF. The CDR3 nucleotides are TGTGCCAGCAGTTTAAGGACAGGGGGCAATCAGCCCCAGCATTTT.